This T cell receptor (beta chain) was found in a study of glioma-infiltrating T cells. The study's findings and limits: Very few CDR3 sequences were shared between tissue and blood.

Germline V lookup: CDR1 SGHTA, CDR2 FQGNSA. CDR3 length equals 15 residues. Trimming pared 5 bases from V and 9 bases from J, leaving 23 bases between. TCR alpha and beta CDR3 regions were amplified from RNA using iRepertoire nested multiplex PCR. One-step reverse transcription and amplification started from approximately 100-400 ng of tissue mRNA or PBMC total RNA. From the multiplex PCR reads, TCRdb called clonotypes with MiXCR, one entry per CDR3 protein. The sample carries fewer than 200,000 distinct CDR3 sequences, more than 35% recorded once. As regards this clonotype: Its antigen is undetermined. A clone one base away is much larger, so this may be a read error.

Sequencing was carried out using glioma tissue, nonneoplastic brain tissue, or PBMCs (not recorded which). The receptor was isolated from a human donor with low-grade glioma or glioblastoma, undergoing nonglioma brain surgery, or in good health (not recorded which). The chain couples TRBV7-2 to TRBJ2-7; D gene unclear. CDR3 DNA: TGTGCCAGCAGCACGACACCGCTCCGGCTTGACGGGCAGTACTTC. The encoded protein is CASSTTPLRLDGQYF.